A single sample is the source of the 2 T cell receptor beta chains below, sequenced in a study of control samples from healthy donors and cancer patients. Libraries were prepared by immunoSEQ multiplex PCR; TCRdb keeps only in-frame clonotypes and omits some of them. The profile shows 150,000 or so clones, 80% to 95% of them singletons. Sequencing used blood. The source of these receptors is a man younger than 35 in good health.

The chain has TRBV6-2 or TRBV6-3 and TRBJ2-3; 9 nucleotides match TRBD2. This CDR3 spans 16 amino acids. V trimming: 2 bases; J trimming: 4 bases; junction bases outside the gene matches: 7. Per germline, CDR1 MNHEY and CDR2 SVGEGT. CDR3 region: CASSYRGGAEADTQYF. CDR3 nucleotide sequence: TGTGCCAGCAGTTACCGCGGGGGGGCCGAGGCAGATACGCAGTATTTT.

The chain recombines TRBV7-9 with TRBJ1-2; possibly TRBD1 for D (6 bases). Germline V lookup: CDR1 SEHNR, CDR2 FQNEAQ (reference sequence). The CDR3 spans 12 residues. The V gene lost 5 bases and the J gene lost 6 bases, with 10 bases spanning the gap. The CDR3 nucleotides read TGTGCCAGCAGCCTTAACAGGGATGGCTACACCTTC. It specifies CASSLNRDGYTF.